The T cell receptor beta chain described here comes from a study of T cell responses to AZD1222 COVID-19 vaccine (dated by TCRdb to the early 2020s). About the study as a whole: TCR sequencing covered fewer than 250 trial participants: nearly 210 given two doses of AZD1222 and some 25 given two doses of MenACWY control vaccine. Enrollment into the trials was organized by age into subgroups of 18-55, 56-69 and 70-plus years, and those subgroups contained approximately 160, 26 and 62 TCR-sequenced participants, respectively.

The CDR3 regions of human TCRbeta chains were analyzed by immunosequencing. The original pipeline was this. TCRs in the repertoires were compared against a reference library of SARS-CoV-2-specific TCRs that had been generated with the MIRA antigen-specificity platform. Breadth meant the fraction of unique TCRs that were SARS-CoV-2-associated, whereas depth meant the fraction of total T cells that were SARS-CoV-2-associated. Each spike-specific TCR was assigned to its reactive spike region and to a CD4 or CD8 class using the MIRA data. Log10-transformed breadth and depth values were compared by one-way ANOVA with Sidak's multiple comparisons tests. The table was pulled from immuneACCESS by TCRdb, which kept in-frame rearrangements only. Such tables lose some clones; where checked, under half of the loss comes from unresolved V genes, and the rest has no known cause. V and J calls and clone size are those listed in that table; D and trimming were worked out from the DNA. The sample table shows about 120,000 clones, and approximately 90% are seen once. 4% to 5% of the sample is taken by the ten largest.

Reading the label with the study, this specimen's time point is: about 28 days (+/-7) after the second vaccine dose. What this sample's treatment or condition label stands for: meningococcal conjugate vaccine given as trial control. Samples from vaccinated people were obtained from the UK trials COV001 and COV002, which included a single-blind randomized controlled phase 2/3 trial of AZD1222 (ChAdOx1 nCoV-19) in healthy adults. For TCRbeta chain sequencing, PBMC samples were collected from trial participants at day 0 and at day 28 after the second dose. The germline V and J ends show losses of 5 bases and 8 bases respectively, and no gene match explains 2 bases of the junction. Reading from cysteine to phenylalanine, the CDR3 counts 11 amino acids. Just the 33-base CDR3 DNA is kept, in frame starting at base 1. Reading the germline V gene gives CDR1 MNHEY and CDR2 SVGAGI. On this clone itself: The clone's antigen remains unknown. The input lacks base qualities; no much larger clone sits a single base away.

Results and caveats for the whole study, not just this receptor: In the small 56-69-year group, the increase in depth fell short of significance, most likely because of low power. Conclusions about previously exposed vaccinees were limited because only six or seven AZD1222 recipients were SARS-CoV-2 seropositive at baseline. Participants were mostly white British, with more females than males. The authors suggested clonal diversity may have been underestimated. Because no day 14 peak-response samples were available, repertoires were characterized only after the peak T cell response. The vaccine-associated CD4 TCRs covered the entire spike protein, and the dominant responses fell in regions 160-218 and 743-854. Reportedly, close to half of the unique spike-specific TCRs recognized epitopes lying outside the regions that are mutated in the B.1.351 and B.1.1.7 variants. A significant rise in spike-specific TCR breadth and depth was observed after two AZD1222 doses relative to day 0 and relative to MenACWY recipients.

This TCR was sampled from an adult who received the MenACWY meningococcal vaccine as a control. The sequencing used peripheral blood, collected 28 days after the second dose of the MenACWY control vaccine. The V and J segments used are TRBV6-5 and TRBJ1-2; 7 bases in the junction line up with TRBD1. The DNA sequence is TGTGCCAGCAGTCAGGGGGGGGGCTACACCTTC. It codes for CASSQGGGYTF.